Listed below are T cell receptor beta chains from one sample, sequenced in a study of T cells in Graves' hyperthyroidism and ophthalmopathy. TCRdb re-called the multiplex PCR reads with MiXCR, one entry per CDR3 protein. The sample has about 570,000 distinct CDR3 sequences; just over 45% are singletons. The material sequenced was peripheral blood or thyroid tissue (not recorded which). These TCRs come from an adult woman with Graves' disease, either hyperthyroidism or ophthalmopathy (not recorded which). CDR3s include the opening cysteine and the closing phenylalanine or tryptophan. Fields, in order: clone size, V gene, J gene, D gene, CDR3 protein, CDR3 DNA. The D gene is left open where the match is weak. Where a row states a size, it is once, few, many or the class of an expanded clone; other rows omit it.

clone size: few; V gene: TRBV7-3; J gene: TRBJ2-6; D gene: -; CDR3 protein: CASGRWGNTEAF; CDR3 DNA: TGTGCCTCCGGAAGGTGGGGAAACACTGAAGCTTTC
clone size: -; V gene: TRBV2; J gene: TRBJ1-1; D gene: -; CDR3 protein: CASSEAPRGMAEAFF; CDR3 DNA: TGTGCCAGCAGTGAAGCCCCGAGGGGTATGGCTGAAGCTTTCTTT
clone size: -; V gene: TRBV7-9; J gene: TRBJ1-1; D gene: -; CDR3 protein: CASSYRPGAGENTEAFF; CDR3 DNA: TGTGCCAGCAGCTACCGACCCGGGGCCGGGGAGAACACTGAAGCTTTCTTT
clone size: many; V gene: TRBV12-3/TRBV12-4; J gene: TRBJ2-2; D gene: -; CDR3 protein: CASSFLPTGELFF; CDR3 DNA: TGTGCCAGCAGTTTTCTTCCCACCGGGGAGCTGTTTTTT
clone size: -; V gene: TRBV7-9; J gene: TRBJ2-7; D gene: -; CDR3 protein: CASSLDGGHLSSYEQYF; CDR3 DNA: TGTGCCAGCAGCCTCGATGGGGGACACCTTAGCTCCTACGAGCAGTACTTC
clone size: many; V gene: TRBV11-2; J gene: TRBJ1-6; D gene: -; CDR3 protein: CASGRGLRSSYNSPLHF; CDR3 DNA: TGTGCCAGCGGGAGAGGCTTAAGGAGCTCCTATAATTCACCCCTCCACTTT
clone size: few; V gene: TRBV6-4; J gene: TRBJ2-6; D gene: -; CDR3 protein: CASSGVDSGANVLTF; CDR3 DNA: TGTGCCAGCAGTGGAGTAGACTCTGGGGCCAACGTCCTGACTTTC
clone size: many; V gene: TRBV2; J gene: TRBJ2-2; D gene: -; CDR3 protein: CASRDRDKISGELFF; CDR3 DNA: TGTGCCAGCAGGGACCGGGACAAAATTTCTGGGGAGCTGTTTTTT
clone size: -; V gene: TRBV10-1; J gene: TRBJ2-7; D gene: -; CDR3 protein: CASRLEFPYEQYF; CDR3 DNA: TGTGCCAGCAGACTAGAATTTCCCTACGAGCAGTACTTC
clone size: many; V gene: TRBV6-1; J gene: TRBJ1-1; D gene: -; CDR3 protein: CASSTQTNTEAFF; CDR3 DNA: TGTGCCAGCAGCACTCAGACGAACACTGAAGCTTTCTTT
clone size: -; V gene: TRBV13; J gene: TRBJ2-7; D gene: TRBD1; CDR3 protein: CARSLGGGTGVHEQYF; CDR3 DNA: TGTGCCCGCAGCTTAGGAGGGGGGACAGGGGTGCACGAGCAGTACTTC
clone size: -; V gene: TRBV7-8; J gene: TRBJ2-5; D gene: -; CDR3 protein: CASVGREQETQYF; CDR3 DNA: TGTGCCAGCGTAGGGCGGGAACAAGAGACCCAGTACTTC
clone size: -; V gene: TRBV19; J gene: TRBJ1-2; D gene: -; CDR3 protein: CASSFGGVGYTF; CDR3 DNA: TGTGCCAGTAGCTTTGGAGGGGTCGGCTACACCTTC
clone size: -; V gene: TRBV9; J gene: TRBJ1-5; D gene: TRBD1; CDR3 protein: CASSPDRYNQPQHF; CDR3 DNA: TGTGCCAGCAGCCCGGACAGGTACAATCAGCCCCAGCATTTT
clone size: -; V gene: TRBV9; J gene: TRBJ1-2; D gene: -; CDR3 protein: CASSVEQGIYRGYTF; CDR3 DNA: TGTGCCAGCAGCGTAGAGCAGGGTATTTATCGTGGCTACACCTTC
clone size: many; V gene: TRBV7-2; J gene: TRBJ2-7; D gene: -; CDR3 protein: CASSFGTGAYEQYF; CDR3 DNA: TGTGCCAGCAGTTTCGGGACGGGAGCCTACGAGCAGTACTTC
clone size: few; V gene: TRBV7-3; J gene: TRBJ2-3; D gene: -; CDR3 protein: CASSPTVTDTQYF; CDR3 DNA: TGTGCCAGCAGCCCGACTGTCACAGATACGCAGTATTTT
clone size: -; V gene: TRBV20-1; J gene: TRBJ2-3; D gene: -; CDR3 protein: CSAPDLNTQYF; CDR3 DNA: TGCAGTGCCCCGGATCTCAATACGCAGTATTTT
clone size: once; V gene: TRBV10-3; J gene: TRBJ1-1; D gene: -; CDR3 protein: CAISAPEGRDAEAFF; CDR3 DNA: TGTGCCATCAGTGCGCCTGAAGGCAGGGATGCTGAAGCTTTCTTT
clone size: -; V gene: TRBV29-1; J gene: TRBJ2-5; D gene: TRBD1; CDR3 protein: CSVPRQGVDETQYF; CDR3 DNA: TGCAGCGTTCCAAGACAGGGGGTTGACGAGACCCAGTACTTC
clone size: many; V gene: TRBV6-6; J gene: TRBJ1-1; D gene: -; CDR3 protein: CASSYSRGAGGAGTEAFF; CDR3 DNA: TGTGCCAGCAGTTACTCGAGAGGTGCGGGGGGCGCGGGCACTGAAGCTTTCTTT
clone size: -; V gene: TRBV19; J gene: TRBJ1-1; D gene: -; CDR3 protein: CASKTTEPKGEAFF; CDR3 DNA: TGTGCCAGTAAAACGACCGAGCCTAAGGGTGAAGCTTTCTTT
clone size: many; V gene: TRBV19; J gene: TRBJ2-5; D gene: TRBD2; CDR3 protein: CASSILGGPAETQYF; CDR3 DNA: TGTGCCAGTAGTATTTTGGGAGGGCCGGCAGAGACCCAGTACTTC
clone size: few; V gene: TRBV7-9; J gene: TRBJ2-2; D gene: -; CDR3 protein: CASSGQGELFF; CDR3 DNA: TGTGCCAGCAGTGGACAGGGGGAGCTGTTTTTT
clone size: many; V gene: TRBV6-6; J gene: TRBJ1-1; D gene: -; CDR3 protein: CASSRPGTEAFF; CDR3 DNA: TGTGCCAGCAGCCGACCGGGGACTGAAGCTTTCTTT
clone size: many; V gene: TRBV6-6; J gene: TRBJ2-7; D gene: -; CDR3 protein: CASRMAVSYEQYF; CDR3 DNA: TGTGCCAGCAGGATGGCGGTATCCTACGAGCAGTACTTC
clone size: -; V gene: TRBV20-1; J gene: TRBJ2-7; D gene: TRBD1; CDR3 protein: CSASRDPGQGEKQYF; CDR3 DNA: TGCAGTGCTAGTCGCGACCCGGGACAGGGGGAGAAGCAGTACTTC